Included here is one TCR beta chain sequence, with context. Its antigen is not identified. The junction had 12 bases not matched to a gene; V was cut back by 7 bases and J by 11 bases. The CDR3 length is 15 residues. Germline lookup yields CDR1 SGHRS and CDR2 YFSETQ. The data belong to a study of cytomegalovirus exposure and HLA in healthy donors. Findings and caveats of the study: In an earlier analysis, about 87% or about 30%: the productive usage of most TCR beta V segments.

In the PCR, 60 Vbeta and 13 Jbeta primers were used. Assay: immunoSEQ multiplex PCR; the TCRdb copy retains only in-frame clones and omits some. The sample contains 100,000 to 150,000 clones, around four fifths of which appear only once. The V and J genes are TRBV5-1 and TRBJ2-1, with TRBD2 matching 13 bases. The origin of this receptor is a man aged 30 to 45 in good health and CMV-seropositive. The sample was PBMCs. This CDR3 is CASHGLAGEMSKQFF. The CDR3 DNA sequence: TGCGCCAGCCACGGACTAGCGGGAGAAATGAGTAAGCAGTTCTTC.